Described below is a single T cell receptor (beta chain) sequence and its context. What it binds is unknown. The length of the CDR3 is 16 residues. CDR1 and CDR2 (germline): SGHTS, YDEGEE. The trim removed 5 bases at V and 1 base at J, leaving 6 bases unmatched. The data originate from a study of blood T cells in healthy people across ages. Through a sample-barcoded 5' primer and a J-beta primer mix, a second PCR was run for roughly 7 to 11 cycles. MiXCR was run by TCRdb on the 5' RACE reads, yielding one entry per CDR3 protein. Of some 900,000 distinct CDR3 sequences listed, roughly 43% were seen once; the top ten hold roughly 13%. Study outcomes and limitations: Significant beta diversity loss was already apparent by age approximately 40, declining roughly linearly. Diversity figures based on one million T cells were deemed too low.

This TCR was recovered from a man aged 25 to 40 in good health. Sequences were obtained from blood. The V call is TRBV5-8, the J call TRBJ2-5; 12 bases are shared with TRBD2. DNA for the CDR3: TGTGCCAGCAGTGAGCGGACTAGCGGGGTCCAAGAGACCCAGTACTTC. Translated: CASSERTSGVQETQYF.